This T cell receptor (beta chain) was identified during a study of OX40 agonist ivuxolimab in advanced cancers. CDR1 and CDR2 from the germline V gene are MNHEY and SVGAGI. The ends were cut back, 8 bases at V and 0 bases at J, with 10 bases in the middle. This CDR3 contains 14 residues. Using immunoSEQ multiplex PCR, the repertoire was profiled, and TCRdb retains in-frame clones only, with some absent. The table shows around 88,000 clones, with approximately 90% occurring only once. Here the sequenced sample was CD4+ or CD8+ T cells sorted from blood, taken in a trial of the OX40 agonist ivuxolimab. This TCR was recovered from an adult with an advanced solid tumor such as melanoma, head and neck, liver or kidney cancer. The rearrangement links TRBV6-5 to TRBJ2-2; D is undetermined. This CDR3 reads CASFPDSNTGELFF. The CDR3 DNA sequence: TGTGCCAGCTTTCCAGATTCGAACACCGGGGAGCTGTTTTTT.